These T cell receptor beta chains were read from a single sample in a study of neurological immune-mediated disorders. In TCRdb, the 5' RACE reads were re-called with MiXCR into one record per CDR3 protein. The top ten hold 7.8% of the sample, which has some 20,000 distinct CDR3 sequences, 12% to 15% seen once. Sequencing input: CD4+ T cells from blood. Receptors originate from a woman in her sixties or seventies with HTLV-1-associated myelopathy (HAM/TSP). Both conserved end residues are part of each CDR3. The order of the fields is V gene, J gene, D gene, clone size, CDR3 protein, CDR3 DNA. D genes are given only for firm matches. Size is omitted from some rows. Given values are once, few, many or a class for expanded clones.

v_call: TRBV3-1
j_call: TRBJ2-1
d_call: TRBD2
clone_size: many
cdr3_aa: CASSQVWTGGRNEQFF
cdr3_nt: TGTGCCAGCAGCCAAGTATGGACGGGAGGGAGGAATGAGCAGTTCTTC

v_call: TRBV20-1
j_call: TRBJ2-1
d_call: TRBD2
clone_size: few
cdr3_aa: CSAEGRAGGTGEQFF
cdr3_nt: TGCAGTGCCGAAGGCCGGGCGGGAGGGACTGGTGAGCAGTTCTTC

v_call: TRBV4-3
j_call: TRBJ2-2
d_call: -
clone_size: many
cdr3_aa: CASSQEIPGPLTGELFF
cdr3_nt: TGCGCCAGCAGCCAAGAAATCCCGGGCCCCCTCACCGGGGAGCTGTTTTTT

v_call: TRBV20-1
j_call: TRBJ2-1
d_call: -
clone_size: many
cdr3_aa: CSASSAAHLSYNEQFF
cdr3_nt: TGCAGTGCTAGTAGTGCAGCTCATCTCTCCTACAATGAGCAGTTCTTC

v_call: TRBV5-8
j_call: TRBJ2-7
d_call: -
clone_size: many
cdr3_aa: CASGLGGSYEQYF
cdr3_nt: TGTGCCAGCGGTCTAGGAGGGTCCTACGAGCAGTACTTC

v_call: TRBV4-1
j_call: TRBJ1-5
d_call: TRBD1
clone_size: many
cdr3_aa: CASSLQQGAAQPQHF
cdr3_nt: TGCGCCAGCAGCCTACAACAGGGGGCGGCTCAGCCCCAGCATTTT

v_call: TRBV10-3
j_call: TRBJ1-5
d_call: -
clone_size: many
cdr3_aa: CAINEEWQGGQPQHF
cdr3_nt: TGTGCCATCAATGAAGAGTGGCAGGGCGGCCAGCCCCAGCATTTT

v_call: TRBV20-1
j_call: TRBJ2-5
d_call: TRBD2
clone_size: many
cdr3_aa: CSARRTSGIYQETQYF
cdr3_nt: TGCAGTGCTAGAAGGACTAGCGGGATCTACCAAGAGACCCAGTACTTC

v_call: TRBV7-2
j_call: TRBJ2-2
d_call: -
clone_size: medium-sized
cdr3_aa: CASSNNRAGELFF
cdr3_nt: TGTGCCAGCAGCAACAACAGGGCCGGGGAGCTGTTTTTT

v_call: TRBV10-3
j_call: TRBJ2-3
d_call: TRBD2
clone_size: medium-sized
cdr3_aa: CAISLAEGTDTQYF
cdr3_nt: TGTGCCATCAGCCTAGCGGAGGGCACAGATACGCAGTATTTT

v_call: TRBV4-3
j_call: TRBJ2-2
d_call: TRBD2
clone_size: many
cdr3_aa: CASSQAGGRTGELFF
cdr3_nt: TGCGCCAGCAGCCAAGCGGGGGGTAGGACCGGGGAGCTGTTTTTT

v_call: TRBV6-5
j_call: TRBJ2-1
d_call: TRBD2
clone_size: many
cdr3_aa: CASSYSKTSGIPYNEQFF
cdr3_nt: TGTGCCAGCAGTTACTCGAAGACTAGCGGGATTCCCTACAATGAGCAGTTCTTC

v_call: TRBV20-1
j_call: TRBJ2-5
d_call: -
clone_size: many
cdr3_aa: CSARGSSDAYQETQYF
cdr3_nt: TGCAGTGCTAGGGGGTCTAGCGATGCGTACCAAGAGACCCAGTACTTC

v_call: TRBV5-6
j_call: TRBJ2-2
d_call: TRBD1
clone_size: many
cdr3_aa: CASSWRDRATGELFF
cdr3_nt: TGTGCCAGCAGCTGGCGGGACAGGGCGACCGGGGAGCTGTTTTTT

v_call: TRBV20-1
j_call: TRBJ2-7
d_call: -
clone_size: many
cdr3_aa: CSATLGGRDYEQYF
cdr3_nt: TGCAGTGCTACCCTCGGGGGGCGAGACTACGAGCAGTACTTC

v_call: TRBV7-2
j_call: TRBJ2-3
d_call: TRBD2
clone_size: many
cdr3_aa: CASSLGLAGNYYTQYF
cdr3_nt: TGTGCCAGCAGCTTAGGGCTAGCGGGAAATTATTATACGCAGTATTTT

v_call: TRBV4-2
j_call: TRBJ1-4
d_call: -
clone_size: many
cdr3_aa: CASSLGTRANEKLFF
cdr3_nt: TGTGCCAGCAGCCTTGGGACTCGGGCTAATGAAAAACTGTTTTTT

v_call: TRBV20-1
j_call: TRBJ2-7
d_call: -
clone_size: -
cdr3_aa: CSALEGGTYEQYF
cdr3_nt: TGCAGTGCCCTCGAGGGGGGCACCTACGAGCAGTACTTC

v_call: TRBV29-1
j_call: TRBJ2-7
d_call: TRBD2
clone_size: once
cdr3_aa: CVRLGREGNEQYF
cdr3_nt: TGCGTTCGTTTGGGCAGGGAGGGGAACGAGCAGTACTTC

v_call: TRBV27
j_call: TRBJ2-7
d_call: -
clone_size: many
cdr3_aa: CASSFDRHTYEQYF
cdr3_nt: TGTGCCAGCAGCTTTGACCGTCACACCTACGAGCAGTACTTC

v_call: TRBV20-1
j_call: TRBJ1-1
d_call: -
clone_size: once
cdr3_aa: CSARDGNTEAFF
cdr3_nt: TGCAGTGCTAGGGACGGGAACACTGAAGCTTTCTTT

v_call: TRBV20-1
j_call: TRBJ1-4
d_call: TRBD1
clone_size: many
cdr3_aa: CSAPTGILVEEKLFF
cdr3_nt: TGCAGTGCCCCGACAGGGATCCTTGTTGAGGAAAAACTGTTTTTT

v_call: TRBV4-2
j_call: TRBJ1-5
d_call: TRBD1
clone_size: many
cdr3_aa: CASSTSPQHPTGSSNQPQHF
cdr3_nt: TGTGCCAGCAGCACGTCTCCTCAGCACCCGACAGGGTCTAGCAATCAGCCCCAGCATTTT

v_call: TRBV5-1
j_call: TRBJ1-1
d_call: -
clone_size: many
cdr3_aa: CASSPGQMNTEAFF
cdr3_nt: TGCGCCAGCAGCCCGGGACAAATGAACACTGAAGCTTTCTTT

v_call: TRBV11-2
j_call: TRBJ2-3
d_call: -
clone_size: many
cdr3_aa: CASSLLPDTQYF
cdr3_nt: TGTGCCAGCAGCTTACTCCCAGATACGCAGTATTTT

v_call: TRBV12-5
j_call: TRBJ2-2
d_call: -
clone_size: -
cdr3_aa: CASGFTGRSGELFF
cdr3_nt: TGTGCTAGTGGTTTCACAGGGAGGAGCGGGGAGCTGTTTTTT

v_call: TRBV5-1
j_call: TRBJ2-1
d_call: TRBD2
clone_size: many
cdr3_aa: CASRRGTGASGDNEQFF
cdr3_nt: TGCGCCAGCAGACGTGGTACCGGGGCTAGCGGGGATAATGAGCAGTTCTTC

v_call: TRBV4-1
j_call: TRBJ2-2
d_call: -
clone_size: medium-sized
cdr3_aa: CASSQDSDTGELFF
cdr3_nt: TGCGCCAGCAGCCAAGATTCAGACACCGGGGAGCTGTTTTTT

v_call: TRBV3-1
j_call: TRBJ2-3
d_call: TRBD2
clone_size: many
cdr3_aa: CASSQDVWSGRYDTQYF
cdr3_nt: TGTGCCAGCAGCCAAGATGTTTGGAGCGGGAGGTATGATACGCAGTATTTT

v_call: TRBV12-3/TRBV12-4
j_call: TRBJ1-5
d_call: -
clone_size: many
cdr3_aa: CASSTLTGSRNQPQHF
cdr3_nt: TGTGCCAGCAGTACCCTTACAGGGTCCCGCAATCAGCCCCAGCATTTT

v_call: TRBV20-1
j_call: TRBJ2-1
d_call: TRBD2
clone_size: many
cdr3_aa: CSAIYTGGPGEQFF
cdr3_nt: TGCAGTGCTATTTATACGGGAGGGCCGGGTGAGCAGTTCTTC

v_call: TRBV7-8
j_call: TRBJ1-5
d_call: -
clone_size: medium-sized
cdr3_aa: CASSLGRGDEQPQHF
cdr3_nt: TGTGCCAGCAGCTTAGGCAGGGGAGATGAACAGCCCCAGCATTTT

v_call: TRBV20-1
j_call: TRBJ2-7
d_call: TRBD2
clone_size: large
cdr3_aa: CSATRRGGIYEQYF
cdr3_nt: TGCAGTGCTACCCGGCGGGGGGGGATCTACGAGCAGTACTTC

v_call: TRBV7-2
j_call: TRBJ1-5
d_call: -
clone_size: many
cdr3_aa: CASSLDHPGQASNQPQHF
cdr3_nt: TGTGCCAGCAGCTTAGATCACCCGGGTCAAGCGAGCAATCAGCCCCAGCATTTT

v_call: TRBV20-1
j_call: TRBJ2-7
d_call: TRBD2
clone_size: -
cdr3_aa: CSANIAGGPYEQYF
cdr3_nt: TGCAGTGCAAACATAGCGGGGGGGCCCTACGAGCAGTACTTC

v_call: TRBV7-2
j_call: TRBJ1-4
d_call: -
clone_size: many
cdr3_aa: CASSKSGTTNEKLFF
cdr3_nt: TGTGCCAGCAGCAAATCAGGGACAACTAATGAAAAACTGTTTTTT

v_call: TRBV20-1
j_call: TRBJ1-2
d_call: TRBD1
clone_size: many
cdr3_aa: CSARDWTGGYTF
cdr3_nt: TGCAGTGCTAGGGACTGGACAGGTGGCTACACCTTC

v_call: TRBV12-3/TRBV12-4
j_call: TRBJ1-5
d_call: -
clone_size: many
cdr3_aa: CASSRQVGGQPQHF
cdr3_nt: TGTGCCAGCAGTAGACAGGTCGGGGGCCAGCCCCAGCATTTT

v_call: TRBV20-1
j_call: TRBJ2-1
d_call: TRBD2
clone_size: many
cdr3_aa: CSAIWLAGYNEQFF
cdr3_nt: TGCAGTGCTATTTGGCTAGCGGGTTACAATGAGCAGTTCTTC

v_call: TRBV7-4
j_call: TRBJ2-7
d_call: -
clone_size: many
cdr3_aa: CASSTPPGHHYEQYF
cdr3_nt: TGTGCCAGCAGCACACCGCCGGGACACCACTACGAGCAGTACTTC

v_call: TRBV7-7
j_call: TRBJ2-3
d_call: TRBD2
clone_size: -
cdr3_aa: CASSSGTSGGVTDTQYF
cdr3_nt: TGTGCCAGCAGCTCCGGGACTAGCGGGGGGGTCACAGATACGCAGTATTTT

v_call: TRBV5-1
j_call: TRBJ2-1
d_call: -
clone_size: -
cdr3_aa: CASSFYICSARANYNEQFF
cdr3_nt: -

v_call: TRBV5-1
j_call: TRBJ1-1
d_call: -
clone_size: many
cdr3_aa: CASSLATGFTEAFF
cdr3_nt: TGCGCCAGCAGCTTGGCGACAGGTTTTACTGAAGCTTTCTTT

v_call: TRBV20-1
j_call: TRBJ2-1
d_call: -
clone_size: many
cdr3_aa: CSARALGDQFTYNEQFF
cdr3_nt: TGCAGTGCTAGAGCCCTAGGGGACCAGTTTACCTACAATGAGCAGTTCTTC

v_call: TRBV14
j_call: TRBJ2-1
d_call: TRBD2
clone_size: many
cdr3_aa: CASSPLGGLAGYSYNEQFF
cdr3_nt: TGTGCCAGCAGCCCCCTAGGGGGACTAGCGGGTTACTCCTACAATGAGCAGTTCTTC

v_call: TRBV20-1
j_call: TRBJ1-3
d_call: -
clone_size: many
cdr3_aa: CSAPRGGGNTIYF
cdr3_nt: TGCAGTGCACCGAGGGGTGGTGGAAACACCATATATTTT

v_call: TRBV12-3/TRBV12-4
j_call: TRBJ1-6
d_call: -
clone_size: large
cdr3_aa: CASSFGKRGSPLHF
cdr3_nt: TGTGCCAGCAGTTTTGGAAAGAGGGGGTCACCCCTCCACTTT

v_call: TRBV6-5
j_call: TRBJ1-4
d_call: TRBD1
clone_size: many
cdr3_aa: CASSDRDRGLDDEKLFF
cdr3_nt: TGTGCCAGCAGCGACCGGGACAGGGGCTTAGACGATGAAAAACTGTTTTTT

v_call: TRBV7-9
j_call: TRBJ2-2
d_call: -
clone_size: few
cdr3_aa: CASTIGETTGELFF
cdr3_nt: TGTGCCAGCACCATAGGGGAGACCACCGGGGAGCTGTTTTTT

v_call: TRBV18
j_call: TRBJ1-5
d_call: -
clone_size: many
cdr3_aa: CASSPEGHLGQPQHF
cdr3_nt: TGTGCCAGCTCACCGGAGGGACATCTCGGTCAGCCCCAGCATTTT

v_call: TRBV7-2
j_call: TRBJ2-7
d_call: -
clone_size: many
cdr3_aa: CASSLGVVSVTYSYEQYF
cdr3_nt: TGTGCCAGCAGCTTAGGAGTGGTCAGCGTAACGTACTCCTACGAGCAGTACTTC

v_call: TRBV5-6
j_call: TRBJ1-2
d_call: -
clone_size: many
cdr3_aa: CASSGFPQELYGYTF
cdr3_nt: TGTGCCAGCAGCGGATTTCCACAGGAACTCTATGGCTACACCTTC

v_call: TRBV20-1
j_call: TRBJ2-2
d_call: TRBD1
clone_size: many
cdr3_aa: CSARTGGTDTGELFF
cdr3_nt: TGCAGTGCCCGGACAGGGGGAACGGACACCGGGGAGCTGTTTTTT

v_call: TRBV24-1
j_call: TRBJ1-2
d_call: -
clone_size: many
cdr3_aa: CATSDSEYYGYTF
cdr3_nt: TGTGCCACCAGTGATTCAGAATACTATGGCTACACCTTC

v_call: TRBV5-1
j_call: TRBJ1-1
d_call: -
clone_size: many
cdr3_aa: CASSFISTENTEAFF
cdr3_nt: TGCGCCAGCAGCTTTATCTCGACGGAGAACACTGAAGCTTTCTTT

v_call: TRBV24-1
j_call: TRBJ2-6
d_call: -
clone_size: many
cdr3_aa: CATSDGTLSGANVLTF
cdr3_nt: TGTGCCACCAGTGATGGAACCCTCTCTGGGGCCAACGTCCTGACTTTC